The entry that follows covers one TCR beta chain sequence. Its antigen is unidentified. Amplification of TCR beta CDR3 regions used RNA as the template. Primed by the HTBI set, a first-round RT-PCR was run on the TCR CDR3. From the multiplex PCR reads, TCRdb called clonotypes with MiXCR, one entry per CDR3 protein. The sample includes hundreds of thousands of distinct CDR3 sequences, around 15% of them seen just once. These data come from a study of T cells in Graves' hyperthyroidism and ophthalmopathy. General study points: Most expanded thyroid clonotypes above 0.001 recurred in blood.

Germline CDR1 and CDR2: MNHNS and SASEGT. J gave up 3 bases and V 8 bases, and 13 bases lay outside the gene matches. There are 16 residues in the CDR3. Sequenced material: blood. The sequence was obtained from a woman aged 18 to 35 with Graves' hyperthyroidism. The chain carries TRBV6-1 and TRBJ2-7, with TRBD2 matching over 10 bases. CDR3 in amino acids: CASWDLAGVRYYEQYF. CDR3 bases: TGTGCCAGCTGGGACCTAGCGGGAGTAAGGTACTACGAGCAGTACTTC.